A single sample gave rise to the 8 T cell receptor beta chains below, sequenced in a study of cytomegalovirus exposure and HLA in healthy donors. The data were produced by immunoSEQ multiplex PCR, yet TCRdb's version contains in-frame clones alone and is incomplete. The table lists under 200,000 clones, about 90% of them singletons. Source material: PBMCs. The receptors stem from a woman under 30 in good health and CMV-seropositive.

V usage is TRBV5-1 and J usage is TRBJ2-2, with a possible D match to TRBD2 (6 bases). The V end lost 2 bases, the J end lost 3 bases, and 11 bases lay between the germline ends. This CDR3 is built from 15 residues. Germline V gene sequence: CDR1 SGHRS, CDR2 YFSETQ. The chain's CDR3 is CASSFRGVDTGELFF. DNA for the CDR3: TGCGCCAGCAGCTTCCGCGGGGTGGACACCGGGGAGCTGTTTTTT.

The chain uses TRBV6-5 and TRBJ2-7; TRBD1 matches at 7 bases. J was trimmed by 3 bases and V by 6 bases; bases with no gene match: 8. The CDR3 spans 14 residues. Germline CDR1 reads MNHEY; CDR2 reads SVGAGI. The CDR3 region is CASRRQGVGYEQYF. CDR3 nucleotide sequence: TGTGCCAGCAGGAGACAGGGAGTTGGCTACGAGCAGTACTTC.

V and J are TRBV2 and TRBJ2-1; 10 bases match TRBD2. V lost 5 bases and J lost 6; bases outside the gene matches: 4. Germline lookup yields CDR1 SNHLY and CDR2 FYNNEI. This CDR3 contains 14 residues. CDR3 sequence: CASSLGLAVNEQFF. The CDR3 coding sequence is TGTGCCAGCAGTCTAGGACTAGCGGTCAATGAGCAGTTCTTC. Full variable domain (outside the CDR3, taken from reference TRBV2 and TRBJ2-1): EPEVTQTPSHQVTQMGQEVILRCVPISNHLYFYWYRQILGQKVEFLVSFYNNEISEKSEIFDDQFSVERPDGSNFTLKIRSTKLEDSAMYFCASSLGLAVNEQFFGPGTRLTVL.

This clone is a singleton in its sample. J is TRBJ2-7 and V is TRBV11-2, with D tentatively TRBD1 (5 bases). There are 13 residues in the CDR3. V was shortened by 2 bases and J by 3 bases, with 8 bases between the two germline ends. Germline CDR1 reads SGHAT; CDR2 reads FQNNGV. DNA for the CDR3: TGTGCCAGCAGCTTAATAAGGGGCTACGAGCAGTACTTC. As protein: CASSLIRGYEQYF.

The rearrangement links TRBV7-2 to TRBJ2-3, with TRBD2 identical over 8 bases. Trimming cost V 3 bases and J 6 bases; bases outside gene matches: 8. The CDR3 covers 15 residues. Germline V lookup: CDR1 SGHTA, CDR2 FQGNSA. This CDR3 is CASSFRTSPADTQYF. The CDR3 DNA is TGTGCCAGCAGCTTTAGGACTAGCCCCGCCGATACGCAGTATTTT.

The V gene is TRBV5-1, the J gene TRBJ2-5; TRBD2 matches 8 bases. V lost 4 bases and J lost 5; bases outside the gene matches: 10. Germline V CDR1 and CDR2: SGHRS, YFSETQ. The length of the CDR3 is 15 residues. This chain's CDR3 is CASSLVAGSVETQYF. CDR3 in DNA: TGCGCCAGCAGCCTCGTAGCGGGGTCGGTGGAGACCCAGTACTTC. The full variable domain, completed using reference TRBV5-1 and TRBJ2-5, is KAGVTQTPRYLIKTRGQQVTLSCSPISGHRSVSWYQQTPGQGLQFLFEYFSETQRNKGNFPGRFSGRQFSNSRSEMNVSTLELGDSALYLCASSLVAGSVETQYFGPGTRLLVL.

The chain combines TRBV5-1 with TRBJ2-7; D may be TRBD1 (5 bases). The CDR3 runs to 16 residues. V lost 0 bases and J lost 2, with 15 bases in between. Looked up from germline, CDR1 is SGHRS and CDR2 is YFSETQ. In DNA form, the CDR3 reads TGCGCCAGCAGCTTGGCCACACAGGCGAAAACCTACGAGCAGTACTTC. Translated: CASSLATQAKTYEQYF. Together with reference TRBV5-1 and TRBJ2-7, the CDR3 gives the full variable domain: KAGVTQTPRYLIKTRGQQVTLSCSPISGHRSVSWYQQTPGQGLQFLFEYFSETQRNKGNFPGRFSGRQFSNSRSEMNVSTLELGDSALYLCASSLATQAKTYEQYFGPGTRLTVT.

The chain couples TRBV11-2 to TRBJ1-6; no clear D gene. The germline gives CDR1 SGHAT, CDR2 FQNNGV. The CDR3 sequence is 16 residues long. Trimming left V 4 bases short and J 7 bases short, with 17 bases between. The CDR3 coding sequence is TGTGCCAGCAGCTCTATCATGGCCCTACAGAATTCACCCCTCCACTTT. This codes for CASSSIMALQNSPLHF.